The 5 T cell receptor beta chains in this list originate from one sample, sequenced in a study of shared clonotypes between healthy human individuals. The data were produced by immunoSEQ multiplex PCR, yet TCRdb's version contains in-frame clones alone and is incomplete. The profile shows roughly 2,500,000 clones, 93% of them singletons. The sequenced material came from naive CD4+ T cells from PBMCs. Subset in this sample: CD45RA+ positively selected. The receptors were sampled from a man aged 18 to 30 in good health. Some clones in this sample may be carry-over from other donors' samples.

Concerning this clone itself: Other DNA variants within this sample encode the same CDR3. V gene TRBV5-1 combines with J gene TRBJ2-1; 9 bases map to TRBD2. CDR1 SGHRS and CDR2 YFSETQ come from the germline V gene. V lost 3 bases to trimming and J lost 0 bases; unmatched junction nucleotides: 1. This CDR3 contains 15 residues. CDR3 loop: CASSSLAGSYNEQFF. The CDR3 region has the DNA TGCGCCAGCAGCTCACTAGCGGGCTCCTACAATGAGCAGTTCTTC.

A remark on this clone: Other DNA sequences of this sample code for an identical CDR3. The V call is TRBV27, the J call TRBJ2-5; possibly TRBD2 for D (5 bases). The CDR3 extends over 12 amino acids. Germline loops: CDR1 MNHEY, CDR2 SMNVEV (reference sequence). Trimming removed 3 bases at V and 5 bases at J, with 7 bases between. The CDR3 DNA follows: TGTGCCAGCAGTTTTCGAGGGGAGACCCAGTACTTC. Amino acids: CASSFRGETQYF.

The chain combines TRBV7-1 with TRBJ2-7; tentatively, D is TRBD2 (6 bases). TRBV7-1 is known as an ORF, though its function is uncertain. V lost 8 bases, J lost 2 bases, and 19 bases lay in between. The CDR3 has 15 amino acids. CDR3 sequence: CASFSIGSGPYEQYF. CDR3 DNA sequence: TGTGCCAGCTTTTCCATCGGGAGCGGTCCCTACGAGCAGTACTTC.

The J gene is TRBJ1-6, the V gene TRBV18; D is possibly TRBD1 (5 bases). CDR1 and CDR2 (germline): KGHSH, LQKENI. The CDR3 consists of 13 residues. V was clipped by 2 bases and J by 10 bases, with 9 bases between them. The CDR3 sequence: CASSPSGDSPLHF. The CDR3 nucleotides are TGTGCCAGCTCACCATCGGGGGACTCACCCCTCCACTTT.

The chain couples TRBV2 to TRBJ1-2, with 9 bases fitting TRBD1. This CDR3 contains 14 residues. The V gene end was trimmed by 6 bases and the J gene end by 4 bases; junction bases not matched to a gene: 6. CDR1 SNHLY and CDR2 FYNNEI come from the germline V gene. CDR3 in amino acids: CASSQGQGGYGYTF. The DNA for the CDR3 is TGTGCCAGCAGCCAGGGACAGGGAGGCTATGGCTACACCTTC.